The clone carrying this T cell receptor (beta chain) was counted ten times or more. Its antigen is currently unknown. The TCRbeta library incorporated unique molecular identifiers. TCRdb re-called the PCR reads with MiXCR, one entry per CDR3 protein. Here the sample spans some 300,000 distinct CDR3 sequences, over 9% being singletons. This sample is drawn from a study of T-cell reconstitution after alpha-beta-depleted transplantation in children. Whole-study results and caveats: As was reported, about two months after transplant, alpha-beta T cells came from several hundred expanded graft clones. At one year after transplant, newly produced T cells mostly accounted for T-cell counts and diversity. Surviving recipient T cells and thymic progenitors accounted for the high day-60 TCRbeta diversity observed in some patients.

The CDR3 totals 14 residues. V lost 6 bases to trimming and J lost 3 bases, with 15 bases between them. CDR1 is DFQATT and CDR2 is SNEGSKA in the germline V gene (reference sequence). The chain has TRBV20-1 and TRBJ2-1; the D gene is possibly TRBD1 (5 bases). The sequencing used PBMCs, collected before TCRalphabeta/CD19-depleted stem cell transplant. This TCR was recovered from a boy younger than two with acute myeloid leukemia, due to receive a stem cell transplant. The CDR3 reads CSAKQVALYNEQFF. The CDR3 DNA follows: TGCAGTGCCAAACAGGTCGCCCTCTACAATGAGCAGTTCTTC.